This T cell receptor (beta chain) was retrieved from a study of beta chain features in type 1 diabetes. Looked up from germline, CDR1 is KGHSH and CDR2 is LQKENI. The junction had 10 bases not matched to a gene; V was cut back by 4 bases and J by 4 bases. CDR3 length: 18 residues. Reverse transcribing all isolated RNA meant expressed TCRB transcripts were sequenced. Average reads for naive, central memory and regulatory T cell samples were several million. Some clones are missing from TCRdb's copy, which holds only in-frame ones; the method was immunoSEQ multiplex PCR. The sample records 860,000 or so clones, roughly 15% being singletons. Only a few counts were recorded for this clone. The target antigen is unknown. CD45RO/CCR7/CD25/CD127/CD95/CD27 sorting isolated CD4+ naive, central memory, regulatory and stem cell-like memory cells. Whole-study results and caveats: In the patient group, naive, central memory and Treg TCRB repertoires seemed more alike than in the healthy donor group.

This TCR was sampled from a woman aged 18-29 years in good health. The rearrangement uses TRBV18 and TRBJ2-7, with 16 nucleotides matching TRBD2. Input material: naive CD4+ T cells from blood. CDR3 sequence (DNA): TGTGCCAGCTCACGCACCGGGACTAGCGGGAGGGCCGGTTACGAGCAGTACTTC. Protein sequence: CASSRTGTSGRAGYEQYF.